The entry below describes one TCR beta chain. The target antigen is unknown. Clones were sequenced by immunoSEQ multiplex PCR, and TCRdb holds only the in-frame ones, with some missing. The table includes about 150,000 clones, 80% to 95% detected once. V lost 3 bases to trimming and J lost 0 bases; unmatched junction nucleotides: 1. The CDR3 consists of 15 residues. The germline V gene encodes CDR1 MDHEN and CDR2 SYDVKM. These data originate in a study of T cell responses to AZD1222 COVID-19 vaccine. Points from the study as a whole: The number of AZD1222 recipients seropositive at baseline was only 6 or 7. Researchers took repertoire samples only after the peak T cell response had come. Vaccine-associated CD4 TCRs ranged over spike, dominating at 160-218 and 743-854. In the spike-specific TCR repertoire, nearly half reportedly target unmutated variant regions.

The receptor's source is an adult who received the AZD1222 COVID-19 vaccine. This chain connects TRBV28 to TRBJ1-3; 8 bases are a match to TRBD1. The sample in question was peripheral blood, obtained 28 days after the second AZD1222 dose. CDR3 in amino acids: CASSLTGDSGNTIYF. CDR3 nucleotides: TGTGCCAGCAGTTTGACAGGGGACTCTGGAAACACCATATATTTT.